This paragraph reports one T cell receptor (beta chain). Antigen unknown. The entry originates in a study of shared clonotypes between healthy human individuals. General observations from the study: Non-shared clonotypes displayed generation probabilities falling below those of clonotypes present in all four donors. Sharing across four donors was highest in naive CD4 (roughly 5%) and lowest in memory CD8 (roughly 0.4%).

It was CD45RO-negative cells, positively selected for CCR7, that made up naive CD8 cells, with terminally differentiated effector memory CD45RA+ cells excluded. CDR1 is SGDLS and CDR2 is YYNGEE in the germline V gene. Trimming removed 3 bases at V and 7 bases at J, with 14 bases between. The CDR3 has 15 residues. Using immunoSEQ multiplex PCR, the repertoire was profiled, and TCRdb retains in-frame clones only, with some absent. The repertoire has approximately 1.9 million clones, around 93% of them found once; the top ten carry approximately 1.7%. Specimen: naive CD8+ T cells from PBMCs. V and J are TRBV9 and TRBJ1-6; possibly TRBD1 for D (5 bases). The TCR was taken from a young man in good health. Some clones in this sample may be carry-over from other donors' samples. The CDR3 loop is CASSATGTVNSPLHF. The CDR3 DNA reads TGTGCCAGCAGCGCAACCGGGACGGTGAATTCACCCCTCCACTTT.